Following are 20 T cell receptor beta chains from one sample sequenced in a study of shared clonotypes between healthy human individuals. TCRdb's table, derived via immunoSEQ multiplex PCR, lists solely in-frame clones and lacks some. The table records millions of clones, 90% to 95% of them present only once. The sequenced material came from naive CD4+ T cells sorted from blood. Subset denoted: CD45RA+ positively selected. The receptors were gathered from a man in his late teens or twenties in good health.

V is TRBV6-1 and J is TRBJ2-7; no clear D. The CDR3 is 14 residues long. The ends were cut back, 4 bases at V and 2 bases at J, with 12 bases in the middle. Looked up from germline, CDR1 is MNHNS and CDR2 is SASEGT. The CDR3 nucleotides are TGTGCCAGCAGTGTTTCGAGCTCGACCTACGAGCAGTACTTC. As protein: CASSVSSSTYEQYF.

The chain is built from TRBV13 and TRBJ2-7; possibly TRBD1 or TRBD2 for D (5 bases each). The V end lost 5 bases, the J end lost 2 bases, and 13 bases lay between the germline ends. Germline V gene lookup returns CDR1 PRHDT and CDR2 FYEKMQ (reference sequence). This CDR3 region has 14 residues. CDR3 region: CASSRYGGTYEQYF. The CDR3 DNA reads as TGTGCCAGCAGCCGGTATGGGGGAACCTACGAGCAGTACTTC.

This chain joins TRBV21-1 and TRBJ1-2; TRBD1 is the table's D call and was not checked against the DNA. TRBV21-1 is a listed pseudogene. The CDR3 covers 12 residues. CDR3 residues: CASLGVNYGYTF. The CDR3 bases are TGTGCCAGCCTAGGGGTGAACTATGGCTACACCTTC.

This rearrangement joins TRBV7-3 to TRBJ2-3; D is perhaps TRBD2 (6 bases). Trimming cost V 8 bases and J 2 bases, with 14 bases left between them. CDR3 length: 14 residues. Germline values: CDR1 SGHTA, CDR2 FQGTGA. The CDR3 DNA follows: TGTGCCAGCGGACGGGGGAGAAACACAGATACGCAGTATTTT. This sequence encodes CASGRGRNTDTQYF.

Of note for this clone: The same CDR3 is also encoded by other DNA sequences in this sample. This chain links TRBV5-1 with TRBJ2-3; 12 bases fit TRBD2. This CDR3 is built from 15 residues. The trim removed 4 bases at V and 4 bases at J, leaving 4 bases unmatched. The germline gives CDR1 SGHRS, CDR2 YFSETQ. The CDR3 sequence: CASSLGLAGPDTQYF. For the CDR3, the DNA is TGCGCCAGCAGCCTCGGACTAGCGGGACCAGATACGCAGTATTTT. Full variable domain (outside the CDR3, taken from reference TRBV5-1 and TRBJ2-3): KAGVTQTPRYLIKTRGQQVTLSCSPISGHRSVSWYQQTPGQGLQFLFEYFSETQRNKGNFPGRFSGRQFSNSRSEMNVSTLELGDSALYLCASSLGLAGPDTQYFGPGTRLTVL.

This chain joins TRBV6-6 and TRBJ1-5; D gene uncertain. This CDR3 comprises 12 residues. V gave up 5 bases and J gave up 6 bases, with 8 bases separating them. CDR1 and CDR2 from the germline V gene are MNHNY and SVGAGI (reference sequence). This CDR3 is CASSLGIQPQHF. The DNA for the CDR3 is TGTGCCAGCAGTCTAGGGATTCAGCCCCAGCATTTT.

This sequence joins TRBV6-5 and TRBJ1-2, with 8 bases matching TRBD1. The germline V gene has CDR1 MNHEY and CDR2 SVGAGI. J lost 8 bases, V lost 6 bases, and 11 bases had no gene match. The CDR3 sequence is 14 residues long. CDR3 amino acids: CASRQGQEPSGYTF. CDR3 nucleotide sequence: TGTGCCAGCAGACAGGGACAGGAGCCCTCCGGCTACACCTTC.

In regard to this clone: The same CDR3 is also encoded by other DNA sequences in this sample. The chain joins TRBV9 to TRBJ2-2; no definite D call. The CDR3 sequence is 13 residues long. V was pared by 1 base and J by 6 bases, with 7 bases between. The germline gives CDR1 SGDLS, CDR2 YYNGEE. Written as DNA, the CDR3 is TGTGCCAGCAGCGTATCGGGCTCCGGGGAGCTGTTTTTT. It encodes CASSVSGSGELFF.

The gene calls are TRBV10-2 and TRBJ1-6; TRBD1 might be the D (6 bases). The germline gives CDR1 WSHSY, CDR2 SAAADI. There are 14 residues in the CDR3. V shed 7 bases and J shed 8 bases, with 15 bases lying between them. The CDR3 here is CASKIGGTDSPLHF. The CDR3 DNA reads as TGCGCCAGCAAAATAGGGGGTACGGATTCACCCCTCCACTTT.

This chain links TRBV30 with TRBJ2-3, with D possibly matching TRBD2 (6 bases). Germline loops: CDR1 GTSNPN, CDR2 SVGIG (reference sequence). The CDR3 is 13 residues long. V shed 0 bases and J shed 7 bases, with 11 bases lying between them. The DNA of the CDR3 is TGTGCCTGGAGTGTAGGAGGGGTTTATACGCAGTATTTT. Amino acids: CAWSVGGVYTQYF. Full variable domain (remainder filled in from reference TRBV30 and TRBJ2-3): SQTIHQWPATLVQPVGSPLSLECTVEGTSNPNLYWYRQAAGRGLQLLFYSVGIGQISSEVPQNLSASRPQDRQFILSSKKLLLSDSGFYLCAWSVGGVYTQYFGPGTRLTVL.

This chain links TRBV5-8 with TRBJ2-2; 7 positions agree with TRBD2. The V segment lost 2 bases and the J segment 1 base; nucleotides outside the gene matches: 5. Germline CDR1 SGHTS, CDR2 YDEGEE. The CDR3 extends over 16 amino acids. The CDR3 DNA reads TGTGCCAGCAGCTTAGGCCTAGCGGTGAACACCGGGGAGCTGTTTTTT. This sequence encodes CASSLGLAVNTGELFF.

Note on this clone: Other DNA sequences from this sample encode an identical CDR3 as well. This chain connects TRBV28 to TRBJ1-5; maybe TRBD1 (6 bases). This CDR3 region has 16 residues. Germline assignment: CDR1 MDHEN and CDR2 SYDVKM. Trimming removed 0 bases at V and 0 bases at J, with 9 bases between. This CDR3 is CASSLWGRGSNQPQHF. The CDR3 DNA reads TGTGCCAGCAGTTTATGGGGCAGGGGTAGCAATCAGCCCCAGCATTTT.

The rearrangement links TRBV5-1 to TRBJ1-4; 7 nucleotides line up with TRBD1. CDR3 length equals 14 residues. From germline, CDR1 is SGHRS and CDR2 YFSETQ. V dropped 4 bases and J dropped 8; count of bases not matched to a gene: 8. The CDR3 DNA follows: TGCGCCAGCAGCGAACGACAGGGACGGGAAAAACTGTTTTTT. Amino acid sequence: CASSERQGREKLFF.

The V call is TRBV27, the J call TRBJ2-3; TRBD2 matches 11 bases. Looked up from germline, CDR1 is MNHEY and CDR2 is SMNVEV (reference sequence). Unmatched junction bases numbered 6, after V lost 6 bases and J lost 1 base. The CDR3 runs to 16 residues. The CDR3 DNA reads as TGTGCCAGCAGGTTGATACTAGCGGGGGGCACAGATACGCAGTATTTT. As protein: CASRLILAGGTDTQYF.

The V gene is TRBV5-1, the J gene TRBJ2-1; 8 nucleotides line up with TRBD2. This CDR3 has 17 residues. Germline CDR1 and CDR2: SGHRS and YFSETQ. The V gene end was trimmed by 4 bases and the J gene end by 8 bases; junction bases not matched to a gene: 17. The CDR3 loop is CASSVITRLAFDHEQFF. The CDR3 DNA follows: TGCGCCAGCAGCGTAATCACTCGACTAGCGTTCGACCATGAGCAGTTCTTC.

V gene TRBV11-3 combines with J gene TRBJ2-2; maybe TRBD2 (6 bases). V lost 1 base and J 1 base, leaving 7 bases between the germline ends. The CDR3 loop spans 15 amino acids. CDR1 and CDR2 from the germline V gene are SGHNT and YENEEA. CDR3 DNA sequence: TGTGCCAGCAGCTTAGGGCGGGGGAACACCGGGGAGCTGTTTTTT. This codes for CASSLGRGNTGELFF.

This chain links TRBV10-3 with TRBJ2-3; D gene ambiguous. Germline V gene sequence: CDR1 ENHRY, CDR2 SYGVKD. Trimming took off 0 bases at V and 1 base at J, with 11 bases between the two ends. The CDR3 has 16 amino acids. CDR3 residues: CAISESLAGRTDTQYF. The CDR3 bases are TGTGCCATCAGTGAGTCCTTGGCAGGCCGCACAGATACGCAGTATTTT.

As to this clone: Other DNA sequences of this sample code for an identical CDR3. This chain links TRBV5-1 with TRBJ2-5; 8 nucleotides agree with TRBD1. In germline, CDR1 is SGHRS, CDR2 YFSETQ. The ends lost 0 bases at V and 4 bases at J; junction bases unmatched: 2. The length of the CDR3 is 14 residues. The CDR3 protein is CASSLDRGAETQYF. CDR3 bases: TGCGCCAGCAGCTTGGACAGGGGGGCAGAGACCCAGTACTTC.

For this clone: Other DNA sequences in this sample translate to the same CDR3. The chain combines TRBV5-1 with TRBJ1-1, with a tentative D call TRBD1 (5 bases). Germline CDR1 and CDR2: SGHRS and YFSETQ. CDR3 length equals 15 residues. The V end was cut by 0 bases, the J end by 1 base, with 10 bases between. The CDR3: CASSLGPGPNTEAFF. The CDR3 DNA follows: TGCGCCAGCAGCTTGGGGCCAGGGCCGAACACTGAAGCTTTCTTT.

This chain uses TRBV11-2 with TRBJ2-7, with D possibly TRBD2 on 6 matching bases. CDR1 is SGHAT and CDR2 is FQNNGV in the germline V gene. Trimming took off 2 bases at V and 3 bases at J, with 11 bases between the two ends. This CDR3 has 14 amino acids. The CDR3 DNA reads TGTGCCAGCAGCTTACCGGGGGTCTACTACGAGCAGTACTTC. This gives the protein CASSLPGVYYEQYF.